This is a list of T cell receptor beta chains from one sample in a study of blood T cell repertoires in COVID-19. Sequenced by immunoSEQ multiplex PCR; TCRdb stores in-frame clones only, minus some. Of over 150,000 clones in the sample, around 79% were seen once. Material for sequencing was peripheral blood. The receptor source for this set is a man aged 80 or over with acute or convalescent COVID-19. Each CDR3 is given with its conserved first and last residue. Fields, in order: clone size, D gene, J gene, V gene, CDR3 DNA, CDR3 protein. D genes are given only for firm matches. Not all rows give a size; the values are once, few, many and, for expanded clones, a class.

few | NA | TRBJ1-1 | TRBV7-9 | TGTGCCAGCAGCTTAGGCACGGGGGATGGTAACACTGAAGCTTTCTTT | CASSLGTGDGNTEAFF
NA | NA | TRBJ1-2 | TRBV5-1 | TGCGCCAGCAGCACGGGTCCGGAATATGGCTACACCTTC | CASSTGPEYGYTF
NA | NA | TRBJ1-6 | TRBV5-1 | TGCGCCAGCAGCTTGGAAGATCCAGACTCCTATAATTCACCCCTCCACTTT | CASSLEDPDSYNSPLHF
NA | TRBD1 | TRBJ1-4 | TRBV6-5 | TGTGCCAGCAGCCCACAGGGGGGAACTAATGAAAAACTGTTTTTT | CASSPQGGTNEKLFF
NA | TRBD1 | TRBJ2-7 | TRBV14 | TGTGCCAGCAGCCGACTCGACAGGGCTCTATACGAGCAGTACTTC | CASSRLDRALYEQYF
NA | TRBD1 | TRBJ2-1 | TRBV6-5 | TGTGCCAGCAGCCCCGGGACAGGGATGAATGAGCAGTTCTTC | CASSPGTGMNEQFF
few | NA | TRBJ1-5 | TRBV2 | TGTGCCAGCAGTGTAAGGCAGGGGAATCAGCCCCAGCATTTT | CASSVRQGNQPQHF
NA | NA | TRBJ1-1 | TRBV5-5 | TGTGCCAGCAGCTTGGTTAAGAACACTGAAGCTTTCTTT | CASSLVKNTEAFF
NA | NA | TRBJ2-2 | TRBV19 | TGTGCCACCGAATCGAGCGGACTTCCGAACACCGGGGAGCTGTTTTTT | CATESSGLPNTGELFF
NA | TRBD1 | TRBJ2-1 | TRBV19 | TGTGCCAGCGCCGTCGGTAGGGGGCGGGCCTACAATGAGCAGTTCTTC | CASAVGRGRAYNEQFF
NA | NA | TRBJ2-7 | TRBV5-1 | TGCGCCAGCAGCCCCCAGACAGCCTCCTACGAGCAGTACTTC | CASSPQTASYEQYF
NA | NA | TRBJ1-1 | TRBV28 | TGTGCCAGCAGCCAAACCAGGGTGAACACTGAAGCTTTCTTT | CASSQTRVNTEAFF
NA | TRBD1 | TRBJ1-2 | TRBV28 | TGTGCCAGCAGTACTGAGGGACAGGGGGCCTATGGCTACACCTTC | CASSTEGQGAYGYTF
NA | NA | TRBJ2-3 | TRBV9 | TGTGCCAGCAGCGTCGCAGGGCCGGATACGCAGTATTTT | CASSVAGPDTQYF
once | TRBD2 | TRBJ2-1 | TRBV6-2/TRBV6-3 | TGTGCCAGCAGTTACTCGACTAGCGGGGGTGGGTACAATGAGCAGTTCTTC | CASSYSTSGGGYNEQFF
once | NA | TRBJ1-6 | TRBV5-1 | TGCGCCAGCAGCTTGGGGGGCGGCAATTCACCCCTCCACTTT | CASSLGGGNSPLHF
NA | NA | TRBJ1-1 | TRBV19 | TGTGCCAGTAGAACAGGGTTGAACACTGAAGCTTTCTTT | CASRTGLNTEAFF
NA | NA | TRBJ2-6 | TRBV7-3 | TGTGCCAGCAGCTTAACCGTGGCAGGGTTTGCGGGGGCCAACGTCCTGACTTTC | CASSLTVAGFAGANVLTF
NA | NA | TRBJ1-6 | TRBV7-2 | TGTGCCAGCAGCTTACTGAGACCCCGAGGAGTTAGTTCACCCCTCCACTTT | CASSLLRPRGVSSPLHF
once | NA | TRBJ2-2 | TRBV3-1/TRBV3-2 | TGTGCCAGCAGCCAAGAAGGGGCCGGGGAGCTGTTTTTT | CASSQEGAGELFF
NA | TRBD2 | TRBJ2-2 | TRBV11-3 | TGTGCCAGCAGTTCCCGGGGGGGCACCGGGGAGCTGTTTTTT | CASSSRGGTGELFF
many | NA | TRBJ2-5 | TRBV12-3/TRBV12-4 | TGTGCCAGCAGTTTGGCTAGTGAGACCCAGTACTTC | CASSLASETQYF
once | TRBD1 | TRBJ1-2 | TRBV5-1 | TGCGCCAGCAGCTTGAAAGAAAAGGGGGCTTCTGGCTACACCTTC | CASSLKEKGASGYTF
NA | TRBD2 | TRBJ2-1 | TRBV2 | TGTGCCAGCAGTGAAACGGCGGGGGGCAGAGATGAGCAGTTCTTC | CASSETAGGRDEQFF
once | TRBD2 | TRBJ2-5 | TRBV24-1 | TGTGCCACCAGTGACCCCCTCGGGAGGGGGGGCCAAGAGACCCAGTACTTC | CATSDPLGRGGQETQYF
many | NA | TRBJ2-4 | TRBV7-9 | TGTGCCAGCAGCTTCGGGAAGACTAGTCAGGACATTCAGTACTTC | CASSFGKTSQDIQYF
NA | NA | TRBJ1-4 | TRBV19 | TGTGCCAGTAGTACCCGACTTTCAACTAATGAAAAACTGTTTTTT | CASSTRLSTNEKLFF
NA | NA | TRBJ2-2 | TRBV7-9 | TGTGCCAGCAGCTCAACTAGGCCCACCGGGGAGCTGTTTTTT | CASSSTRPTGELFF
few | NA | TRBJ2-3 | TRBV9 | TGTGCCAGCAGCGTAGCAGGCCCCACAGATACGCAGTATTTT | CASSVAGPTDTQYF
once | NA | TRBJ2-4 | TRBV3-1/TRBV3-2 | TGTGCCAGCAGCCAAGATATCTCCCAGGGTGCGGACATTCAGTACTTC | CASSQDISQGADIQYF
NA | TRBD2 | TRBJ2-1 | TRBV11-3 | TGTGCCAGCAGCTTAGGCCTAGCGGGGGGGTACAATGAGCAGTTCTTC | CASSLGLAGGYNEQFF
NA | NA | TRBJ2-1 | TRBV6-1 | TGTGCCAGCAGTGGGCGTCGGGGGAACACTTACAATGAGCAGTTCTTC | CASSGRRGNTYNEQFF
once | TRBD1 | TRBJ2-7 | TRBV27 | TGTGCCAGCCGACAGGGTAACTCCTACGAGCAGTACTTC | CASRQGNSYEQYF
many | NA | TRBJ1-1 | TRBV11-2 | TGTGCCAGCAGCCTCAACAGAAACAATCCTCAGAACACTGAAGCTTTCTTT | CASSLNRNNPQNTEAFF
NA | TRBD1 | TRBJ1-2 | TRBV4-3 | TGCGCCAGCAGCCAAGATGGCGGACAGGGACCCTCAGAATATGGCTACACCTTC | CASSQDGGQGPSEYGYTF
NA | TRBD1 | TRBJ2-3 | TRBV6-2/TRBV6-3 | TGTGCCAGCAGTCGACAGGGGGCAAGTTCGGATACGCAGTATTTT | CASSRQGASSDTQYF
NA | NA | TRBJ1-1 | TRBV6-2/TRBV6-3 | TGTGCCAGCAGTTACCTCGGGATGTCGGGGGGTGAAGCTTTCTTT | CASSYLGMSGGEAFF
NA | TRBD2 | TRBJ2-3 | TRBV11-2 | TGTGCCAGCAGCCCGAGGACTAGCGGAACAGATACGCAGTATTTT | CASSPRTSGTDTQYF
once | TRBD1 | TRBJ2-2 | TRBV18 | TGTGCCAGCTCACGGGGACAGCACACCGGGGAGCTGTTTTTT | CASSRGQHTGELFF
NA | NA | TRBJ1-5 | TRBV7-2 | TGTGCCAGCAGCCCCCGGGCGACAGGAAATCAGCCCCAGCATTTT | CASSPRATGNQPQHF
NA | TRBD2 | TRBJ2-6 | TRBV10-3 | TGTGCCATCAACAAGGGGAGGGCATCTGGGGCCAACGTCCTGACTTTC | CAINKGRASGANVLTF